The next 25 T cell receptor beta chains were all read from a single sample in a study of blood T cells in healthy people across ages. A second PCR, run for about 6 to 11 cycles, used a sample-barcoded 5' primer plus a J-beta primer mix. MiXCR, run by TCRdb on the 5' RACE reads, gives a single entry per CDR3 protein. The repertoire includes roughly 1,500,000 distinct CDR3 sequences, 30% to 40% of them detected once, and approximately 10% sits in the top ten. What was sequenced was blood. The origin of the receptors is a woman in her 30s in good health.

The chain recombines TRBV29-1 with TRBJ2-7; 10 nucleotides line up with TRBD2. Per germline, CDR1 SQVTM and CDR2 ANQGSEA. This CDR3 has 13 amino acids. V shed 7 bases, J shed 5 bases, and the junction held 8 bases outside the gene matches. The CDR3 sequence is CSAGRTSGDEQYF. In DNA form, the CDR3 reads TGCAGCGCTGGAAGGACTAGCGGCGACGAGCAGTACTTC.

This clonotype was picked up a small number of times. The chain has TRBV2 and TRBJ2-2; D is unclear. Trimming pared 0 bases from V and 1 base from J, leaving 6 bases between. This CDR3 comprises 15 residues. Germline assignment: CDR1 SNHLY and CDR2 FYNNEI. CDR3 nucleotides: TGTGCCAGCAGTGAAGCGCTACAGAACACCGGGGAGCTGTTTTTT. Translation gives CASSEALQNTGELFF.

CDR3 nucleotide sequence: TGTGCCACCAGCAGAGGAGGGGAGACCTACGAGCAGTACTTC. Translation: CATSRGGETYEQYF. The chain links TRBV15 to TRBJ2-7; D may be TRBD1 or TRBD2 (5 bases each). This CDR3 is 14 amino acids long. The germline V gene encodes CDR1 LNHNV and CDR2 YYDKDF (reference sequence). With 1 base removed from V and 2 bases from J, the gap between germline ends came to 9 bases.

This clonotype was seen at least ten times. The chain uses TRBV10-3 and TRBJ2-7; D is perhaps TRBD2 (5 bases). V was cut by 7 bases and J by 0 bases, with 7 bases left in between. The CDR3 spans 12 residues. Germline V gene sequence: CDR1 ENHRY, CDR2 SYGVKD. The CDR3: CAITGSSYEQYF. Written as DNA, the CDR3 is TGTGCCATCACGGGGTCCTCCTACGAGCAGTACTTC.

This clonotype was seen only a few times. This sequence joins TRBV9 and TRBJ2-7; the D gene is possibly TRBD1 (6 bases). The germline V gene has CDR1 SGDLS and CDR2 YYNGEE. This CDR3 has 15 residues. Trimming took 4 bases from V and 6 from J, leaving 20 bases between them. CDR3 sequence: CASSPPGTRRSEQYF. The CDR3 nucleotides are TGTGCCAGCAGCCCCCCAGGGACAAGAAGGAGCGAGCAGTACTTC.

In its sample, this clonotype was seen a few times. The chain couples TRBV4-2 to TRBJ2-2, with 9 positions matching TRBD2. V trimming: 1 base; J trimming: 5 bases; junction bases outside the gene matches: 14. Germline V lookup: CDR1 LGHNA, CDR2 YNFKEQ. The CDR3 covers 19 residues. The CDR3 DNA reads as TGTGCCAGCAGCCAAGGGGAGTCGCGGGGGGGCTCGAGAACCGGGGAGCTGTTTTTT. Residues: CASSQGESRGGSRTGELFF.

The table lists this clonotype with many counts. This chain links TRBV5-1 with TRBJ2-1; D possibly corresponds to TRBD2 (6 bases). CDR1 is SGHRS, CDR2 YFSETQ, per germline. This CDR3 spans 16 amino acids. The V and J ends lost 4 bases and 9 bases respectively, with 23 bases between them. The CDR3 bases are TGCGCCAGCAGCAAGGATGTGGGAACGGGAGTGCGTGAGCAGTTCTTC. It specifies CASSKDVGTGVREQFF. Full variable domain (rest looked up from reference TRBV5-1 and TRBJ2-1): KAGVTQTPRYLIKTRGQQVTLSCSPISGHRSVSWYQQTPGQGLQFLFEYFSETQRNKGNFPGRFSGRQFSNSRSEMNVSTLELGDSALYLCASSKDVGTGVREQFFGPGTRLTVL.

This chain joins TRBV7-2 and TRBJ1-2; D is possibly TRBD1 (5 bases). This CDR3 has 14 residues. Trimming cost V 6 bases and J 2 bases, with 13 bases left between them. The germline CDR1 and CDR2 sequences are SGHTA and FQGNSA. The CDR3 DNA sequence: TGTGCCAGCAGTCGTACTCAGGGAAACTATGGCTACACCTTC. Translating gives CASSRTQGNYGYTF.

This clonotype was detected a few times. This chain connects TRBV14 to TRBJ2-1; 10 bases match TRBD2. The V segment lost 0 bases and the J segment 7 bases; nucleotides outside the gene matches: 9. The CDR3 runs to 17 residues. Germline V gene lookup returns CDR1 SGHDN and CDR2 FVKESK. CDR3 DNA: TGTGCCAGCAGCCAAGAACGAGCGGGAGGGCCAGGGAATGAGCAGTTCTTC. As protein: CASSQERAGGPGNEQFF.

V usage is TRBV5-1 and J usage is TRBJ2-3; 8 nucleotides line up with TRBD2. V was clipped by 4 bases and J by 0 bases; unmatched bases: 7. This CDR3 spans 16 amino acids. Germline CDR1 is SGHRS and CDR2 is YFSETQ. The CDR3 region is CASSTGRGGSTDTQYF. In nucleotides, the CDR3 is TGCGCCAGCAGCACAGGGCGCGGGGGGAGCACAGATACGCAGTATTTT.

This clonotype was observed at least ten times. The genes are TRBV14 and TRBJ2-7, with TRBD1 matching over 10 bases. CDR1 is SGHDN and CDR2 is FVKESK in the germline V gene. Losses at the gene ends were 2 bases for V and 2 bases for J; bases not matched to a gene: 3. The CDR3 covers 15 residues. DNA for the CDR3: TGTGCCAGCAGCCAAAGGACAGGGGGTCCCTACGAGCAGTACTTC. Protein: CASSQRTGGPYEQYF.

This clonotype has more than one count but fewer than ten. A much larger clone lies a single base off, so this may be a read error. CDR3 sequence (DNA): TGTGCCAGCAGCCTTCAGGCCAGTGTCACAGATACGCAGTATTTT. It encodes CASSLQASVTDTQYF. The J gene is TRBJ2-3, the V gene TRBV7-6; D gene ambiguous. Trimming left V 5 bases short and J 2 bases short, with 14 bases between. CDR1 and CDR2 from the germline V gene are SGHVS and FNYEAQ. This CDR3 comprises 15 residues.

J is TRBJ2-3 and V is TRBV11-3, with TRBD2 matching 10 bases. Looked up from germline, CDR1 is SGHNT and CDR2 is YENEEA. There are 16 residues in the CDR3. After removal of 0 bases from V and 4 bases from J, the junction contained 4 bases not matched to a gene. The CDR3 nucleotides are TGTGCCAGCAGCTTAGAGCCAGCGGGGGGGGCAGATACGCAGTATTTT. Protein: CASSLEPAGGADTQYF.

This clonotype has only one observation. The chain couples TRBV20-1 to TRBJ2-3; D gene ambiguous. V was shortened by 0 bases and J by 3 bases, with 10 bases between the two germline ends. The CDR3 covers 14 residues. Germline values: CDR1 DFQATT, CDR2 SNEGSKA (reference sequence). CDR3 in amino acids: CSARDLKLTDTQYF. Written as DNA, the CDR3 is TGCAGTGCTAGAGATCTCAAGCTGACAGATACGCAGTATTTT.

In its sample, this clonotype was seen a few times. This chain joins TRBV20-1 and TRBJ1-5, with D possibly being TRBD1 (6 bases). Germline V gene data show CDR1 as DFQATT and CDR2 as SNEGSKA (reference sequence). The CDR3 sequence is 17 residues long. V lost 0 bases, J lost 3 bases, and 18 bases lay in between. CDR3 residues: CSARETGSYLINQPQHF. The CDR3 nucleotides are TGCAGTGCTAGAGAGACAGGTTCCTACCTGATCAATCAGCCCCAGCATTTT.

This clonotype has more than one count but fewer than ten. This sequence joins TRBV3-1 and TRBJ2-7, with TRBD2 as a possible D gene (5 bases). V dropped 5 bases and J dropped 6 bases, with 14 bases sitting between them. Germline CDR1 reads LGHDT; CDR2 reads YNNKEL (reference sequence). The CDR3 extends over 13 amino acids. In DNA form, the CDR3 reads TGTGCCAGCAGCTCGGCCCGGGAACGCGAGCAGTACTTC. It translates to CASSSAREREQYF.

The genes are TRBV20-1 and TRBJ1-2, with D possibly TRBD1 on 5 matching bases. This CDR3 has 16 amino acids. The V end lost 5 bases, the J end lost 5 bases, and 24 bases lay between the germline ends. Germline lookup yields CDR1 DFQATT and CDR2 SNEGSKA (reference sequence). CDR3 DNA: TGCAGTGCTTCGAAGTGGGGGTTCGCAAAGGGATATGGCTACACCTTC. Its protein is CSASKWGFAKGYGYTF.

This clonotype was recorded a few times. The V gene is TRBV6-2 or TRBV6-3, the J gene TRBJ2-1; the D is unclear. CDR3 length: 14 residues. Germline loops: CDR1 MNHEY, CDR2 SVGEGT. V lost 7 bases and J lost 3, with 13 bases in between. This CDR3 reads CASTGRIHYNEQFF. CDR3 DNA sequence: TGTGCCAGCACGGGCAGGATCCACTACAATGAGCAGTTCTTC.

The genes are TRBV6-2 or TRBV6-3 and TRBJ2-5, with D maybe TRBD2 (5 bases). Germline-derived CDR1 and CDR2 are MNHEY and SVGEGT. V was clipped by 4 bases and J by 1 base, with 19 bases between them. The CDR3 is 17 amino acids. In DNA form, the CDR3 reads TGTGCCAGCAGTTTTCGCGGGCTAAGGGCCCTCCAAGAGACCCAGTACTTC. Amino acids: CASSFRGLRALQETQYF.

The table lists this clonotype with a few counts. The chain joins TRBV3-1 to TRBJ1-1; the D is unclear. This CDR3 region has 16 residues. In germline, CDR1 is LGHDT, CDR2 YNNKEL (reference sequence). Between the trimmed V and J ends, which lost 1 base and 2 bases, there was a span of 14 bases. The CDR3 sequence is CASSQVGSWRNTEAFF. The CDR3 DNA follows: TGTGCCAGCAGCCAAGTAGGTTCGTGGAGAAACACTGAAGCTTTCTTT. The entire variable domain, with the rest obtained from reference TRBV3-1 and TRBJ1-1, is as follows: DTAVSQTPKYLVTQMGNDKSIKCEQNLGHDTMYWYKQDSKKFLKIMFSYNNKELIINETVPNRFSPKSPDKAHLNLHINSLELGDSAVYFCASSQVGSWRNTEAFFGQGTRLTVV.

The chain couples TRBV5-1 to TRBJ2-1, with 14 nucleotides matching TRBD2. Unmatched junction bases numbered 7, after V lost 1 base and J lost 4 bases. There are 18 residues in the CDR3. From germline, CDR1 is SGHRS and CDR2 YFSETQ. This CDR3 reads CASSLYGTSGSMYNEQFF. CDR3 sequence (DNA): TGCGCCAGCAGCTTGTACGGGACTAGCGGGAGTATGTACAATGAGCAGTTCTTC.

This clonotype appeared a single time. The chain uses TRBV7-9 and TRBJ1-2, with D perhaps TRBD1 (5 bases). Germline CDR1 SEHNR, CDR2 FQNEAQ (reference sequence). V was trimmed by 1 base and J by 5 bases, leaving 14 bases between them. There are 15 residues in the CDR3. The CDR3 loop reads CASSLGGTIPYGYTF. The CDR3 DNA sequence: TGTGCCAGCAGCTTAGGGGGGACCATTCCATATGGCTACACCTTC. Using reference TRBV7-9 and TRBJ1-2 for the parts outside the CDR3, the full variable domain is DTGVSQNPRHKITKRGQNVTFRCDPISEHNRLYWYRQTLGQGPEFLTYFQNEAQLEKSRLLSDRFSAERPKGSFSTLEIQRTEQGDSAMYLCASSLGGTIPYGYTFGSGTRLTVV.

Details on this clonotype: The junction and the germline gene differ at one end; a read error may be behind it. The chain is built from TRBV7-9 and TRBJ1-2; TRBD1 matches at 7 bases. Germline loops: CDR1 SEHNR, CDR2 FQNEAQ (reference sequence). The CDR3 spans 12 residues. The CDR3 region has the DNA TGTTCCAGCAGCAACCACAGGGGCGGCTACACCTTC. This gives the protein CSSSNHRGGYTF.

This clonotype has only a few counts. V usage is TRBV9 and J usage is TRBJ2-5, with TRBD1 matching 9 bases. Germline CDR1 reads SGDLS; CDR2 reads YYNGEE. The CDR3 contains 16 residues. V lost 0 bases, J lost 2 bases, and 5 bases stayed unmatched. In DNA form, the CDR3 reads TGTGCCAGCAGCGTAGCTTGGGGGACAGGGCAAGAGACCCAGTACTTC. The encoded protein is CASSVAWGTGQETQYF.

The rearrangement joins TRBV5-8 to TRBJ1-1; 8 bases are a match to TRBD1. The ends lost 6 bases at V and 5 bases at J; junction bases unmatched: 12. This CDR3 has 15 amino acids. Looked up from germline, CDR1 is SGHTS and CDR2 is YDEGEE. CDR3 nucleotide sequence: TGTGCCAGCACTCGGACAGGGTCCCCGCGTACTGAAGCTTTCTTT. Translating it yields CASTRTGSPRTEAFF.